A single sample gave rise to the 2 T cell receptor beta chains below, sequenced in a study of cytotoxic CD8 clonotypes in ibrutinib-treated CLL (TCRdb year 2021). Receptors were amplified or captured by the immunoSEQ multiplex PCR assay. TCRdb stores this immuneACCESS table with in-frame sequences only. Part of the clones is absent; in the studies checked, under half of the shortfall reflects unresolved V genes, and no reason is known for the rest. In all, the sample holds more than 300,000 clones, and roughly 80% of those were seen once. The top ten clones comprise over 6.5% of the sample. Sequences were derived from PBMCs, sampled before ibrutinib treatment. The receptors stem from a human donor with chronic lymphocytic leukemia.

The chain couples TRBV6-1 to TRBJ2-1; D may be TRBD2 (5 bases). The germline V gene encodes CDR1 MNHNS and CDR2 SASEGT. The CDR3 runs 12 residues. V lost 7 bases and J 12 bases, leaving 16 bases between the germline ends. The CDR3 DNA is TGTGCCAGCACATTTGAGGGATTGTCGCAGTTCTTC. Protein: CASTFEGLSQFF.

V and J are TRBV27 and TRBJ2-4; a weak D match, TRBD1 (6 bases). This CDR3 has 21 amino acids. V was shortened by 4 bases and J by 0 bases, with 28 bases between the two germline ends. Germline-derived CDR1 and CDR2 are MNHEY and SMNVEV (reference sequence). As DNA, the CDR3 is TGTGCCAGCAGTTCCAACGTGTATAGAATAGGGACATACCTAGCCAAAAACATTCAGTACTTC. Translating it yields CASSSNVYRIGTYLAKNIQYF.